The T cell receptor (beta chain) under discussion was sequenced for a study of long-term antiretroviral therapy in people with HIV. Survey-level resolution applied to immunoSEQ assay v3.0. Sequencing used immunoSEQ multiplex PCR; TCRdb keeps in-frame clones, though not all of them. This table holds approximately 23,000 clones, about 81% found once. The receptor was derived from a man aged 25 to 40 with HIV. The sequencing used unsorted PBMCs, collected 1.5 years after starting antiretroviral therapy.

The CDR3 sequence: CASSPLRPDTYQPQHF. In DNA, the CDR3 is TGTGCCAGCAGCCCGCTACGCCCGGACACTTATCAGCCCCAGCATTTT. The chain has TRBV6-9 and TRBJ1-5, with a weak D call TRBD1 (5 bases). V lost 6 bases and J 5 bases, leaving 20 bases between the germline ends. Germline V gene data show CDR1 as MNHGY and CDR2 as SVAAGI. This CDR3 contains 16 residues.